This TCR beta chain appears in the sequencing data of a study of control samples from healthy donors and cancer patients. This clone is a singleton in its sample. J gave up 10 bases and V 4 bases, and 11 bases lay outside the gene matches. There are 16 residues in the CDR3. Germline-derived CDR1 and CDR2 are MNHNY and SVGAGI (reference sequence). Sequencing was performed with immunoSEQ multiplex PCR; in TCRdb, only in-frame clones are kept and a portion is missing. The data show 160,000 or so clones, 85% to 95% seen once. The origin of this receptor is a woman aged 40-49 years in good health. V gene TRBV6-6 combines with J gene TRBJ1-6; 9 bases match TRBD1. The source material was blood. The CDR3 DNA is TGTGCCAGCAGTTCGATGGACAGGGGCCCTTACTCACCCCTCCACTTT. The encoded protein is CASSSMDRGPYSPLHF.